A single sample is the source of the 8 T cell receptor beta chains below, sequenced in a study of blood T cells in healthy people across ages. A second PCR of 7 to 11 cycles used a sample-barcoded 5' primer and a J-beta primer mix. TCRdb reprocessed the 5' RACE reads with MiXCR, giving one entry per CDR3 protein. The table includes around 1,000,000 distinct CDR3 sequences, roughly two fifths detected once. Sequences were obtained from blood. Source of these receptors: a man younger than 35 in good health.

The V call is TRBV27, the J call TRBJ2-1, with 16 positions matching TRBD2. Germline V gene sequence: CDR1 MNHEY, CDR2 SMNVEV (reference sequence). Trimming cost V 6 bases and J 5 bases; bases outside gene matches: 7. This CDR3 has 17 amino acids. The CDR3 nucleotides are TGTGCCAGCAGCAATGTGGGACTAGCGGGGGGGCACAATGAGCAGTTCTTC. Protein sequence: CASSNVGLAGGHNEQFF.

V usage is TRBV6-5 and J usage is TRBJ1-5, with D perhaps matching TRBD1 (5 bases). Germline V gene sequence: CDR1 MNHEY, CDR2 SVGAGI. The V end lost 5 bases, the J end lost 6 bases, and 20 bases lay between the germline ends. CDR3 size: 16 residues. The CDR3 sequence: CASSPQAGVGSQPQHF. The CDR3 DNA sequence: TGTGCCAGCAGTCCTCAGGCGGGGGTTGGCAGTCAGCCCCAGCATTTT.

V and J are TRBV7-2 and TRBJ2-3; D is possibly TRBD1 (6 bases). The length of the CDR3 is 16 residues. Looked up from germline, CDR1 is SGHTA and CDR2 is FQGNSA. Trimming pared 1 base from V and 0 bases from J, leaving 11 bases between. This chain's CDR3 is CASSLGYRDSTDTQYF. DNA for the CDR3: TGTGCCAGCAGCTTAGGGTACAGGGATAGCACAGATACGCAGTATTTT. The whole variable domain, filled in from reference TRBV7-2 and TRBJ2-3, reads GAGVSQSPSNKVTEKGKDVELRCDPISGHTALYWYRQSLGQGLEFLIYFQGNSAPDKSGLPSDRFSAERTGGSVSTLTIQRTQQEDSAVYLCASSLGYRDSTDTQYFGPGTRLTVL.

Only a few counts were recorded for this clonotype. V gene TRBV10-3 combines with J gene TRBJ2-1; tentatively, D is TRBD2 (6 bases). The germline gives CDR1 ENHRY, CDR2 SYGVKD. The CDR3 is 18 residues long. The V and J ends lost 0 bases and 8 bases respectively, with 23 bases between them. CDR3 bases: TGTGCCATCAGTGAGTCTGGGTCGGTCGGGACTCCGAGGGATGAGCAGTTCTTC. This codes for CAISESGSVGTPRDEQFF.

This clonotype has more than one count but fewer than ten. CDR3 DNA: TGTGCCAGCAGTGAGGGTCAAACAGATACGCAGTATTTT. This sequence encodes CASSEGQTDTQYF. This chain connects TRBV6-1 to TRBJ2-3; unclear D gene. The V gene lost 3 bases and the J gene lost 3 bases, with 7 bases spanning the gap. Germline assignment: CDR1 MNHNS and CDR2 SASEGT. This CDR3 has 13 amino acids.

CDR3 loop: CASSRPPTGSNIQYF. The CDR3 DNA follows: TGTGCCAGCAGCCGTCCCCCGACAGGGTCCAACATTCAGTACTTC. This chain connects TRBV7-2 to TRBJ2-5, with TRBD1 identical over 7 bases. The tail of the sequence fits TRBJ2-4 better, so the J call may be wrong. Per germline, CDR1 SGHTA and CDR2 FQGNSA. The CDR3 runs to 15 residues.

With respect to this clonotype: The junction departs from the called germline gene at one end, perhaps through a read error. The V call is TRBV5-1, the J call TRBJ2-7; tentatively, D is TRBD1 (6 bases). Germline V lookup: CDR1 SGHRS, CDR2 YFSETQ. This CDR3 spans 15 amino acids. CDR3: CASNLALDRTYEQYF. CDR3 DNA sequence: TGCGCCAGCAACTTGGCTCTTGACAGGACTTACGAGCAGTACTTC.

This clonotype was seen at least ten times. The chain employs TRBV4-2 and TRBJ2-3, with TRBD2 as a possible D gene (5 bases). The germline V gene encodes CDR1 LGHNA and CDR2 YNFKEQ. V was cut by 0 bases and J by 4 bases, with 11 bases left in between. The CDR3 runs 15 residues. The CDR3 here is CASSQESSRADTQYF. The CDR3 DNA reads as TGTGCCAGCAGCCAAGAGTCTAGCCGGGCAGATACGCAGTATTTT.